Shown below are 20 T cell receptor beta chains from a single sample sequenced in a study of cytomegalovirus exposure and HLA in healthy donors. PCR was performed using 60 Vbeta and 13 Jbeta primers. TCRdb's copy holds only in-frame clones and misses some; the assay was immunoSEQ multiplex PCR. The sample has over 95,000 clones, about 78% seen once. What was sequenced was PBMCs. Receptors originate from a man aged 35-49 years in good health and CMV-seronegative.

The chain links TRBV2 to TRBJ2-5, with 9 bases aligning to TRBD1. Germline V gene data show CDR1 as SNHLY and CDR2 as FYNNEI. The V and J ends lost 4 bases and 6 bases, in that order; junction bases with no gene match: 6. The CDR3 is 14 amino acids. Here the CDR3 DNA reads TGTGCCAGCAGTGGCCCGGGACAGGGCCAGACCCAGTACTTC. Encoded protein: CASSGPGQGQTQYF.

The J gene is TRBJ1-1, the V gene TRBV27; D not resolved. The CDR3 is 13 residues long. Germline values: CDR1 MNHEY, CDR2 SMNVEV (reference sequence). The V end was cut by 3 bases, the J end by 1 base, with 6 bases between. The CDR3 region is CASSFGTNTEAFF. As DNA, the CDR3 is TGTGCCAGCAGTTTCGGTACGAACACTGAAGCTTTCTTT.

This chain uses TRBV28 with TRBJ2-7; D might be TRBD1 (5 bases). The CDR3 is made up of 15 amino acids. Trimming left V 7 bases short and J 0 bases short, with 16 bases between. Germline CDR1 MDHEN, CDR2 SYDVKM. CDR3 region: CASISRSRDSYEQYF. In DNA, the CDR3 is TGTGCCAGCATCAGCCGAAGCAGGGACTCCTACGAGCAGTACTTC.

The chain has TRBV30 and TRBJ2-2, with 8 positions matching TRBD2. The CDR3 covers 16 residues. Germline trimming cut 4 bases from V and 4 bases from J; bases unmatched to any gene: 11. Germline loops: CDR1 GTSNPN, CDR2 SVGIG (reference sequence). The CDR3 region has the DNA TGTGCCTGGACCGGAGAACTAGCGGACCTCACCGGGGAGCTGTTTTTT. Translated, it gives CAWTGELADLTGELFF.

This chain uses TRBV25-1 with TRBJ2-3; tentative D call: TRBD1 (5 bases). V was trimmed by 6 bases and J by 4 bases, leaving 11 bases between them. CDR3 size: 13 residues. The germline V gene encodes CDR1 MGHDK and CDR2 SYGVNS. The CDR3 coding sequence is TGTGCCAGCAGCAGGGTAGGGGCAGATACGCAGTATTTT. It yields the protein CASSRVGADTQYF.

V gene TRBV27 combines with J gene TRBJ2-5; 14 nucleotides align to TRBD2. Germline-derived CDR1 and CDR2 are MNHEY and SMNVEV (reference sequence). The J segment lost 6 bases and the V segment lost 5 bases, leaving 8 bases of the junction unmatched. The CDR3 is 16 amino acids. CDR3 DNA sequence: TGTGCCAGCAGTCCCCGACTAGCGGGAGGGCTTCAGACCCAGTACTTC. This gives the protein CASSPRLAGGLQTQYF.

For the CDR3, the DNA is TGTGCCAGCACTCCTTCAAGGGGTCTGTTCTTC. Its translation is CASTPSRGLFF. The rearrangement joins TRBV6-1 to TRBJ2-1; TRBD1 might be the D (5 bases). The CDR3 sequence is 11 residues long. V dropped 7 bases and J dropped 15 bases, with 16 bases sitting between them. Looked up from germline, CDR1 is MNHNS and CDR2 is SASEGT.

In DNA, the CDR3 is TGTGCCAGCAGTGAAGATGGACAGGGAGGCTCCTACGAGCAGTACTTC. Translated, it gives CASSEDGQGGSYEQYF. The rearrangement uses TRBV6-1 and TRBJ2-7; 8 bases align to TRBD1. The CDR3 is made up of 16 amino acids. Germline V CDR1 and CDR2: MNHNS, SASEGT. Trimming cost V 1 base and J 0 bases; bases outside gene matches: 5.

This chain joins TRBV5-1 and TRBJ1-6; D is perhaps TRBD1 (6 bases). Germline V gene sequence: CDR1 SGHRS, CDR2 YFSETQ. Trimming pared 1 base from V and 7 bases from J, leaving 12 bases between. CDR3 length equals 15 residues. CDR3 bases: TGCGCCAGCAGCTTGTCAGGGGCCGGGAATTCACCCCTCCACTTT. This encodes CASSLSGAGNSPLHF.

The CDR3 coding sequence is TGTGCCAGCAGTTTTTCAGGGTTCCACGAGCAGTACTTC. Encoded protein: CASSFSGFHEQYF. The rearrangement uses TRBV28 and TRBJ2-7; D perhaps matches TRBD1 (5 bases). This CDR3 is built from 13 residues. Germline lookup yields CDR1 MDHEN and CDR2 SYDVKM. V lost 3 bases, J lost 5 bases, and 11 bases lay in between.

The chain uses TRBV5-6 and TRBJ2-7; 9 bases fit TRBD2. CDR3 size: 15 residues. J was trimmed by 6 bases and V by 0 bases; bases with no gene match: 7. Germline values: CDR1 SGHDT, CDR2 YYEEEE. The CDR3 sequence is CASSLVRGGDAEQYF. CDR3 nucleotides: TGTGCCAGCAGCTTGGTACGCGGGGGGGACGCCGAGCAGTACTTC.

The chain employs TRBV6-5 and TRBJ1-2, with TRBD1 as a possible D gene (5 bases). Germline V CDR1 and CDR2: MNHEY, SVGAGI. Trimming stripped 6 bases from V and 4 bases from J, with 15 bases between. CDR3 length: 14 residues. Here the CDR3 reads CASSRGGIPYGYTF. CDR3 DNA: TGTGCCAGCAGCCGTGGGGGGATACCCTATGGCTACACCTTC.

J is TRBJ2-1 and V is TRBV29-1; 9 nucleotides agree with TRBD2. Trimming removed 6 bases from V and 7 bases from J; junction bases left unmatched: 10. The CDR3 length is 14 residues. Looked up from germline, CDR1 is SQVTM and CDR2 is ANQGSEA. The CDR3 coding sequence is TGCAGCGTAATAACCGGGACTAGCCGAAATGAGCAGTTCTTC. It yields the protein CSVITGTSRNEQFF.

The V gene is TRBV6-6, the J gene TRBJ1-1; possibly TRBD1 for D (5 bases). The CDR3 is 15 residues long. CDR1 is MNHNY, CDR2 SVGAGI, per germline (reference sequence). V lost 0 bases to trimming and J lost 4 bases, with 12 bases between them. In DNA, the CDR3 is TGTGCCAGCAGTTACTCGATTCAGGGTGGCACTGAAGCTTTCTTT. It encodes CASSYSIQGGTEAFF.

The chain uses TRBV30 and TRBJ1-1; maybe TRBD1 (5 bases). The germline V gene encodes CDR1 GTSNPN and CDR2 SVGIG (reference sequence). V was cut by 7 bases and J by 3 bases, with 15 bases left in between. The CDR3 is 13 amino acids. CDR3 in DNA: TGTGCCTCGGCTGGAGGGGAATACACTGAAGCTTTCTTT. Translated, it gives CASAGGEYTEAFF.

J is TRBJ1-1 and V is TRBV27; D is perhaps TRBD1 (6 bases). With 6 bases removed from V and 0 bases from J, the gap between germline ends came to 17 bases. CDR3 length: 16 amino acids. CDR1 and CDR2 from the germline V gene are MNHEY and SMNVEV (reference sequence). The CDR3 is CASRQTGLTVNTEAFF. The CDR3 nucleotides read TGTGCCAGCAGGCAGACAGGCCTAACCGTGAACACTGAAGCTTTCTTT.

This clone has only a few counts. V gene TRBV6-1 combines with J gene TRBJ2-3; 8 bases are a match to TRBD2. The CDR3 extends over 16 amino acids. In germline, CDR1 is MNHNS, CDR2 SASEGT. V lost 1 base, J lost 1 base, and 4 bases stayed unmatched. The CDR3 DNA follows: TGTGCCAGCAGTGAAGAGGACGGGAGGGGCACAGATACGCAGTATTTT. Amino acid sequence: CASSEEDGRGTDTQYF.

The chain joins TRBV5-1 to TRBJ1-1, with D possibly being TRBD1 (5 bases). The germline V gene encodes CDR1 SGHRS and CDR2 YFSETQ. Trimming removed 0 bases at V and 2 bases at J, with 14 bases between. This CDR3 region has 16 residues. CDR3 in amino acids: CASSLVGQGGNTEAFF. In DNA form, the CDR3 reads TGCGCCAGCAGCTTGGTAGGGCAGGGTGGTAACACTGAAGCTTTCTTT.

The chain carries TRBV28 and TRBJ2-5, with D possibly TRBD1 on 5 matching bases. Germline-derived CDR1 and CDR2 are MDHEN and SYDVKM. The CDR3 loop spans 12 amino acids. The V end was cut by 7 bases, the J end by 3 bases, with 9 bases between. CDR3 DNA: TGTGCCAGCAAGGCAGGGAAAGAGACCCAGTACTTC. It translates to CASKAGKETQYF.

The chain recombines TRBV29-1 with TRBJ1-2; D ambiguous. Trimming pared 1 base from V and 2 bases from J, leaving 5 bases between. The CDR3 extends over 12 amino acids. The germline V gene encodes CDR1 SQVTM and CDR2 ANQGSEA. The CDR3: CSVEGRNYGYTF. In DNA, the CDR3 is TGCAGCGTTGAAGGCAGAAACTATGGCTACACCTTC.